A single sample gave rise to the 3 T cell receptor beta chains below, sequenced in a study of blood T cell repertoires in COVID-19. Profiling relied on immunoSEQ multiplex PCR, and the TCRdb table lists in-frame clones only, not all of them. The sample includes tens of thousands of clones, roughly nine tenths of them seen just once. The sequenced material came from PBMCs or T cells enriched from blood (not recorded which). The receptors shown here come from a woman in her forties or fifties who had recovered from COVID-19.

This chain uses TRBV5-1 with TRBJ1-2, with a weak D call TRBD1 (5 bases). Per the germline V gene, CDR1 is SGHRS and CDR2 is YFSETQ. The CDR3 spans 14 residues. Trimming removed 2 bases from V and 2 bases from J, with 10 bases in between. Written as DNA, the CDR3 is TGCGCCAGCAGCTTATCACAGGCGAACTATGGCTACACCTTC. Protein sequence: CASSLSQANYGYTF.

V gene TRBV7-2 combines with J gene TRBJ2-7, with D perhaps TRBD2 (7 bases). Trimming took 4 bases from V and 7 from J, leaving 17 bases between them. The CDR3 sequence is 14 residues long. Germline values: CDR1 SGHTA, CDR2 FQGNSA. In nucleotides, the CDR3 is TGTGCCAGCAGCTCCTTGGGGGGGCGGACGGAGCAGTACTTC. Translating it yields CASSSLGGRTEQYF.

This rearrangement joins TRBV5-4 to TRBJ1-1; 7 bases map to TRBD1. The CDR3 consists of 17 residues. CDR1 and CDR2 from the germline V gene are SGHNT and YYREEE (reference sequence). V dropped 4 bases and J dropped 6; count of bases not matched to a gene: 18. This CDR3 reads CASSRQDRSPLGAEAFF. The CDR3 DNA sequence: TGTGCCAGCAGCCGCCAGGACAGGTCCCCCTTGGGTGCTGAAGCTTTCTTT.